Sequencing of this T cell receptor (beta chain) was carried out in a study of regulatory T cells in long-lasting Graves disease (TCRdb year 2021). With respect to the entire study: Newly diagnosed Graves' disease patients had taken antithyroid drugs for less than 3 months. Persistent Graves' disease patients were compared with newly diagnosed Graves' disease patients by peripheral blood TCR sequencing and RNA sequencing. The study was conducted in China and was registered as a clinical trial. A total of around 33 samples underwent TCR sequencing, from some 13 patients with persistent Graves' disease and approximately 20 patients with newly diagnosed Graves' disease.

CDR1 MNHEY and CDR2 SVGEGT are derived from the germline V gene. The CDR3, from cysteine to phenylalanine, totals 16 residues. CDR3 DNA only is kept here, 48 bases in frame from base 1. V lost 6 bases and J lost 0 bases, and the count of bases not matched to a germline gene is 5. This sample's time point label indicates: newly diagnosed GD, antithyroid drugs for less than 3 months. For both TCR sequencing and RNA sequencing, RNA was extracted from PBMCs in TRIzol. Graves' disease was diagnosed according to American Thyroid Association guidelines. Recruitment of patients was carried out at an endocrinology department in Xi'an, China. Each patient gave approximately 9.7 milliliters of peripheral blood, collected in an EDTA anticoagulant tube. PBMCs were isolated by Ficoll Paque Plus density gradient separation without further T cell sorting. An Agilent 2100 Bioanalyzer and agarose gel were used to assess RNA quality, and a NanoDrop 2000 was used to measure RNA concentration.

This clonotype was seen many times. What this receptor recognizes is not known. No much larger clone exists at a distance of one base, and base qualities are not known. Libraries came from multiplex PCR. The sequencing machine was an Illumina HiSeq 4000. iRepertoire HTBI primers and Arm-PCR amplification of CDR3 regions were used to construct TCR beta libraries. Gel purification was performed on PCR products prior to sequencing. The study's processing was this. Gene usage analysis of CDR3 amino acid clonotypes used the 55 to 65 TRBV and 11 to 15 TRBJ segments found across samples. COPE and FqMerger were used to merge filtered high-quality paired reads into contigs. BLAST was used to align contigs to the IMGT TRBV, TRBD and TRBJ reference genes, and CDR3 was defined following IMGT. Any clonotype with a frequency above 0.1% was classified as a highly expanded clone. Shannon entropy served as the measure of repertoire diversity, while the Gini coefficient captured V-J evenness. A clonotype found in more than one individual was treated as public. TCRdb passed the public sequencing reads through fastp at Q25 and MiXCR, retaining productive beta sequences. Each CDR3 protein appears once, grouped with its most common genes and DNA. The V and J calls here are based on TCRdb, not the publication. The sample has approximately 300,000 distinct CDR3 sequences on record, 15% to 20% of them singletons. The ten largest account for less than 40% of the sample.

What the authors observed across the whole study: Only the TCR beta chain was sequenced and analyzed. Persistent patients shared more public clonotypes among themselves (2,741) than newly diagnosed patients did (about 970). Persistent Graves' disease patients showed lower TCR Shannon entropy and fewer highly expanded clones than newly diagnosed patients, suggesting clonal expansion. The authors acknowledged the small sample size as a limitation that may reduce accuracy. Preferential use of TRBV28, TRBJ1-2 and TRBJ2-5 was observed in persistent disease, whereas TRBV20-1 and TRBJ2-1 were favored in newly diagnosed disease. The study examined only peripheral blood because the primary lesion, thyroid tissue, could not be accessed.

The TCR was taken from a female donor with Graves disease. Recombination joined TRBV6-2 or TRBV6-3 with TRBJ2-6, and TRBD1 matches 7 of the central bases. Sequencing used peripheral blood mononuclear cells (PBMCs), obtained at new diagnosis, from a patient treated with antithyroid drugs. The CDR3 in this case is CASREGGYSGANVLTF. The DNA sequence reads TGTGCCAGCAGGGAAGGGGGCTACTCTGGGGCCAACGTCCTGACTTTC.